Listed below are T cell receptor beta chains from one sample, sequenced in a study of blood T cell repertoires in COVID-19. Sequencing was performed with immunoSEQ multiplex PCR; in TCRdb, only in-frame clones are kept and a portion is missing. The table records over 200,000 clones, roughly 89% of them present only once. The sequenced sample was PBMCs or T cells enriched from blood (not recorded which). These receptor sequences come from a woman aged 40 to 55 who had recovered from COVID-19. Each CDR3 is given with its conserved first and last residue. D genes are given only for firm matches. Rows give clone size only sometimes, using once, few, many, or a class for an expanded clone.

len	v_gene	d_gene	abundance	j_gene	CDR3aa	CDR3nt
15	TRBV9	NA	NA	TRBJ1-6	CASSVGSQGNSPLHF	TGTGCCAGCAGCGTAGGGTCGCAGGGGAATTCACCCCTCCACTTT
14	TRBV6-5	NA	NA	TRBJ2-7	CASSKIIQGYEQYF	TGTGCCAGCAGTAAGATAATACAGGGTTACGAGCAGTACTTC
17	TRBV5-1	TRBD1	NA	TRBJ2-2	CASSSTTGGANTGELFF	TGCGCCAGCAGCTCCACAACAGGGGGCGCGAACACCGGGGAGCTGTTTTTT
12	TRBV30	NA	NA	TRBJ2-1	CAWSLTRDEQFF	TGTGCCTGGAGTTTGACTAGAGATGAGCAGTTCTTC
15	TRBV11-2	NA	NA	TRBJ1-6	CASSATGIKNSPLHF	TGTGCCAGCAGCGCAACCGGGATCAAGAATTCACCCCTCCACTTT
15	TRBV21-1	NA	NA	TRBJ2-1	CAGPPGGPSYNEQFF	TGTGCCGGACCCCCGGGAGGGCCCTCCTACAATGAGCAGTTCTTC
14	TRBV5-1	NA	NA	TRBJ2-7	CASSFGPSSYEQYF	TGCGCCAGCAGCTTTGGCCCAAGCTCCTACGAGCAGTACTTC
15	TRBV7-2	NA	few	TRBJ1-5	CASSLAGVRNQPQHF	TGTGCCAGCAGCTTAGCAGGGGTTCGCAATCAGCCCCAGCATTTT
15	TRBV19	TRBD2	NA	TRBJ2-2	CASSVGLAATGELFF	TGTGCCAGTAGTGTCGGACTAGCGGCCACCGGGGAGCTGTTTTTT
14	TRBV18	NA	once	TRBJ1-2	CASSPLLDRTDPTF	TGTGCCAGCTCACCTCTACTTGATCGGACAGACCCCACCTTC
15	TRBV5-1	NA	few	TRBJ1-1	CASSFSTEPIREAFF	TGCGCCAGCAGTTTTTCGACAGAGCCAATCCGTGAAGCTTTCTTT
14	TRBV7-2	NA	once	TRBJ1-2	CASSPQTVNYGYTF	TGTGCCAGCAGCCCCCAGACAGTTAACTATGGCTACACCTTC
13	TRBV27	NA	NA	TRBJ1-2	CASSGGGQSGYTF	TGTGCCAGCAGTGGGGGGGGGCAAAGTGGCTACACCTTC
15	TRBV7-2	NA	NA	TRBJ2-3	CASSPEGHREDTQYF	TGTGCCAGCAGCCCAGAAGGACATAGGGAAGATACGCAGTATTTT
13	TRBV7-2	NA	NA	TRBJ2-5	CASSLVVRETQYF	TGTGCCAGCAGCTTAGTGGTGAGAGAGACCCAGTACTTC
11	TRBV28	NA	NA	TRBJ2-7	CASSLRNEQYF	TGTGCCAGCAGTTTGCGGAACGAGCAGTACTTC
15	TRBV7-2	NA	NA	TRBJ1-1	CASSLFQVGNTEAFF	TGTGCCAGCAGCTTATTTCAGGTGGGGAACACTGAAGCTTTCTTT
15	TRBV7-7	NA	NA	TRBJ2-1	CASSLSEALYNEQFF	TGTGCCAGCAGCTTATCCGAGGCCCTATACAATGAGCAGTTCTTC
16	TRBV27	NA	NA	TRBJ2-3	CASSSQGVTNTDTQYF	TGTGCCAGCAGTTCCCAAGGGGTCACCAACACAGATACGCAGTATTTT
15	TRBV27	TRBD2	NA	TRBJ2-5	CASSFQREPPGTQYF	TGTGCCAGCAGTTTTCAGCGGGAGCCGCCGGGGACCCAGTACTTC
15	TRBV25-1	TRBD1	NA	TRBJ2-7	CASSEFRTGGAEQYF	TGTGCCAGCAGTGAATTTAGGACAGGGGGCGCGGAGCAGTACTTC
17	TRBV3-1/TRBV3-2	TRBD1	NA	TRBJ2-2	CASSPKGRTGSHGELFF	TGTGCCAGCAGCCCAAAAGGAAGGACAGGGAGTCACGGGGAGCTGTTTTTT
16	TRBV5-4	NA	NA	TRBJ2-3	CASSWAGDKGADTQYF	TGTGCCAGCAGCTGGGCGGGGGATAAGGGGGCAGATACGCAGTATTTT
17	TRBV6-4	TRBD2	few	TRBJ2-2	CASSPIAGGPGAGELFF	TGTGCCAGCAGTCCCATAGCGGGAGGGCCTGGCGCCGGGGAGCTGTTTTTT
15	TRBV4-1	NA	NA	TRBJ1-4	CASSQDFGFNEKLFF	TGCGCCAGCAGCCAAGACTTCGGTTTTAATGAAAAACTGTTTTTT
15	TRBV6-2/TRBV6-3	NA	NA	TRBJ2-3	CASSYGRGLGDTQYF	TGTGCCAGCAGTTACGGGCGGGGCTTAGGCGATACGCAGTATTTT
13	TRBV11-2	NA	NA	TRBJ2-6	CASSLPGANVLTF	TGTGCCAGCAGCCTCCCTGGGGCCAACGTCCTGACTTTC
14	TRBV5-1	NA	once	TRBJ1-3	CASSLGLSGNTIYF	TGCGCCAGCAGCTTGGGTCTCTCTGGAAACACCATATATTTT
15	TRBV9	TRBD2	NA	TRBJ2-1	CASSVGGRGNNEQFF	TGTGCCAGCAGCGTAGGCGGGAGAGGCAACAATGAGCAGTTCTTC
15	TRBV28	NA	NA	TRBJ1-1	CASSPGGGMNTEAFF	TGTGCCAGCAGCCCTGGGGGGGGAATGAACACTGAAGCTTTCTTT
14	TRBV30	TRBD2	NA	TRBJ2-3	CAWAGLAGTDTQYF	TGTGCCTGGGCGGGACTAGCGGGCACAGATACGCAGTATTTT
18	TRBV19	TRBD1	NA	TRBJ1-2	CASDGQGRSNWGNYGYTF	TGTGCCAGTGACGGACAGGGGAGGTCTAATTGGGGTAACTATGGCTACACCTTC
13	TRBV5-8	NA	NA	TRBJ1-2	CASSFRDISLYTF	TGTGCCAGCAGCTTCCGGGACATTTCCCTCTACACCTTC
14	TRBV28	NA	NA	TRBJ1-1	CASSFIGDSPEAFF	TGTGCCAGCAGTTTCATAGGGGATTCCCCTGAAGCTTTCTTT
15	TRBV6-5	TRBD1	NA	TRBJ1-6	CASSPGGQGVSPLHF	TGTGCCAGCAGTCCAGGAGGTCAGGGGGTCTCACCCCTCCACTTT
13	TRBV3-1/TRBV3-2	NA	NA	TRBJ2-7	CASSQGSQLEQYF	TGTGCCAGCAGCCAAGGATCACAGCTCGAGCAGTACTTC
13	TRBV20-1	TRBD1	NA	TRBJ2-7	CSASKQGLYEQYF	TGCAGTGCTAGTAAACAGGGGCTCTACGAGCAGTACTTC
16	TRBV11-3	TRBD2	NA	TRBJ2-1	CASSPPPAGAYNEQFF	TGTGCCAGCAGCCCACCCCCAGCGGGAGCCTACAATGAGCAGTTCTTC
16	TRBV6-5	TRBD1	NA	TRBJ2-7	CASSYSGTGSSYEQYF	TGTGCCAGCAGTTATTCCGGGACAGGGTCCTCCTACGAGCAGTACTTC
13	TRBV30	NA	NA	TRBJ1-1	CAWIIGGNTEAFF	TGTGCCTGGATAATAGGGGGGAACACTGAAGCTTTCTTT
16	TRBV24-1	NA	NA	TRBJ2-1	CATSDLTDPEGNEQFF	TGTGCCACCAGTGATTTGACGGACCCTGAGGGCAATGAGCAGTTCTTC
17	TRBV5-4	TRBD2	NA	TRBJ2-7	CASSLKASGDMNYEQYF	TGTGCCAGCAGCTTGAAAGCCAGCGGGGATATGAACTACGAGCAGTACTTC
14	TRBV7-9	NA	few	TRBJ1-6	CASSSGTSNSPLHF	TGTGCCAGCAGCTCCGGGACTAGTAATTCACCCCTCCACTTT
15	TRBV10-3	NA	NA	TRBJ2-3	CATAVSAQSTDTQYF	TGTGCCACGGCCGTTAGCGCCCAGAGCACAGATACGCAGTATTTT
14	TRBV27	NA	NA	TRBJ2-7	CASSTRSGVDEQYF	TGTGCCAGCAGTACCCGGTCCGGGGTAGACGAGCAGTACTTC
17	TRBV27	TRBD2	NA	TRBJ2-1	CASSLLSGTSVYNEQFF	TGTGCCAGCAGTTTATTGTCCGGGACTAGCGTATACAATGAGCAGTTCTTC
11	TRBV30	NA	few	TRBJ2-7	CAWSGQYEQYF	TGTGCCTGGAGTGGGCAGTACGAGCAGTACTTC
13	TRBV18	NA	NA	TRBJ1-1	CASSGSGSTEAFF	TGTGCCAGCTCAGGGTCCGGGAGCACTGAAGCTTTCTTT
16	TRBV11-2	TRBD2	NA	TRBJ2-1	CASSLAGGGAYNEQFF	TGTGCCAGCAGCTTAGCGGGAGGAGGGGCCTACAATGAGCAGTTCTTC
14	TRBV7-3	NA	many	TRBJ1-1	CASSLRAGGTEAFF	TGTGCCAGCAGCTTACGGGCAGGAGGCACTGAAGCTTTCTTT
14	TRBV2	NA	NA	TRBJ1-2	CASSEGRAGYGYTF	TGTGCCAGCAGTGAGGGCAGGGCAGGGTATGGCTACACCTTC
13	TRBV10-3	TRBD1	NA	TRBJ1-1	CAIGDRGGTEAFF	TGTGCCATCGGAGACAGGGGAGGCACTGAAGCTTTCTTT
17	TRBV3-1/TRBV3-2	TRBD2	NA	TRBJ2-2	CASSQVQAGGVTGELFF	TGTGCCAGCAGCCAAGTACAAGCGGGAGGGGTCACCGGGGAGCTGTTTTTT
15	TRBV11-2	NA	NA	TRBJ1-6	CASSLGTDNNSPLHF	TGTGCCAGCAGCTTAGGGACAGATAATAATTCACCCCTCCACTTT
16	TRBV27	TRBD2	few	TRBJ2-1	CASSMIAGSSYNEQFF	TGTGCCAGCAGTATGATAGCGGGGAGCTCCTACAATGAGCAGTTCTTC
16	TRBV27	NA	NA	TRBJ1-4	CASSLGGRATNEKLFF	TGTGCCAGCAGTTTAGGGGGGAGAGCAACTAATGAAAAACTGTTTTTT
17	TRBV7-9	TRBD2	NA	TRBJ2-3	CASSLPAGGPRTDTQYF	TGTGCCAGCAGCTTACCAGCGGGAGGGCCTAGAACAGATACGCAGTATTTT